The present TCR beta chain was sequenced within a study of neurological immune-mediated disorders. Study-wide results and caveats: No expanded-clone CDR3 amino acid sequence recurred across subjects, suggesting private TCR-beta repertoires. Falling below healthy controls, multiple sclerosis showed the least TCR clonal expansion, while HTLV-1-associated myelopathy showed the most.

This clonotype showed up many times. The antigen remains unidentified. Described time point: longitudinal time-point 1 (baseline). Source material was 2 million unsorted PBMCs, stored at -80 °C in RNAlater. The cDNA was produced through 5'RACE with 10-nucleotide random UMIs. Via MiXCR, TCRdb re-called the 5' RACE reads, giving one row per CDR3 protein. The sample holds 47,000 or so distinct CDR3 sequences, roughly 10% seen once. Sequencing input: PBMCs. The receptor's source is a woman aged 40 to 49 in good health.

CDR3 sequence reads: CATSVKGAGTLNEQFF. The CDR3 coding sequence is TGTGCCACCAGTGTGAAAGGGGCGGGGACGTTGAATGAGCAGTTCTTC. The V and J genes are TRBV24-1 and TRBJ2-1; perhaps TRBD2 as D (6 bases). The CDR3 runs 16 residues. Germline V lookup: CDR1 KGHDR, CDR2 SFDVKD. The ends were cut back, 5 bases at V and 7 bases at J, with 20 bases in the middle.